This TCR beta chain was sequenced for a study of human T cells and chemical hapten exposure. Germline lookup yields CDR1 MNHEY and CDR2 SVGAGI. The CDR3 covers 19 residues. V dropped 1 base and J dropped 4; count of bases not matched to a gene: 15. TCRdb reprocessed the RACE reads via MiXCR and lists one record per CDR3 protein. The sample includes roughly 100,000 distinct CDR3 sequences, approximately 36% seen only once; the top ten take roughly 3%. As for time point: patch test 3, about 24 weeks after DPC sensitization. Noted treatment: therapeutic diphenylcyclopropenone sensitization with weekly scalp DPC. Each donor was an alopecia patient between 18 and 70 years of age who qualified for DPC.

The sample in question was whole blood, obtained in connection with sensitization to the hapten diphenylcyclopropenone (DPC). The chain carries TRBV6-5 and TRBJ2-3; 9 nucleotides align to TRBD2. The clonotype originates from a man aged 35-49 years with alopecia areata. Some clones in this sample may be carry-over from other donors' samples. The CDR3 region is CASSYFSRGAGGPSDTQYF. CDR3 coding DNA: TGTGCCAGCAGTTACTTCTCCCGAGGGGCGGGAGGGCCATCAGATACGCAGTATTTT.